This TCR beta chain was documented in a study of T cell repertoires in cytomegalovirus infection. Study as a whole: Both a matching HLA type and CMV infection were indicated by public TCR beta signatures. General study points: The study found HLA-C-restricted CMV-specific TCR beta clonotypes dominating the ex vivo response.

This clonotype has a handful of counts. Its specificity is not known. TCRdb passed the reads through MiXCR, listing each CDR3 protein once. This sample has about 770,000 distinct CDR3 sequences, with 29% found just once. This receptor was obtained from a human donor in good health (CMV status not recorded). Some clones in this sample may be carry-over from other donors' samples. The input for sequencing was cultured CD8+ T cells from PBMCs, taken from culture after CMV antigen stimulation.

CDR3 protein: CASSPSSPTGLNTEAFF. CDR3 DNA: TGTGCCAGCAGTCCCTCATCACCAACGGGCTTGAACACTGAAGCTTTCTTT. The J gene is TRBJ1-1, the V gene TRBV12-3 or TRBV12-4; D is unclear. Trimming removed 5 bases at V and 0 bases at J, with 19 bases between. The CDR3 is 17 residues long.